This entry lists 22 T cell receptor beta chains sequenced from one sample in a study of OX40 agonist ivuxolimab in advanced cancers. Clones were sequenced by immunoSEQ multiplex PCR, and TCRdb holds only the in-frame ones, with some missing. The sample has around 73,000 clones, 85% to 90% seen once; the top ten hold 9.5% to 13%. The sample was CD4+ or CD8+ T cells sorted from blood, taken in a trial of the OX40 agonist ivuxolimab. The receptor source for this set is an adult with an advanced solid tumor such as melanoma, head and neck, liver or kidney cancer.

The genes are TRBV19 and TRBJ1-1; D is undetermined. This CDR3 is built from 13 residues. The V and J ends lost 3 bases and 4 bases respectively, with 9 bases between them. CDR1 is LNHDA and CDR2 is SQIVND in the germline V gene (reference sequence). CDR3 in DNA: TGTGCCAGTAGTATTGGCCACATCACTGAAGCTTTCTTT. Translating it yields CASSIGHITEAFF. Using reference TRBV19 and TRBJ1-1 for the parts outside the CDR3, the full variable domain is DGGITQSPKYLFRKEGQNVTLSCEQNLNHDAMYWYRQDPGQGLRLIYYSQIVNDFQKGDIAEGYSVSREKKESFPLTVTSAQKNPTAFYLCASSIGHITEAFFGQGTRLTVV.

The genes are TRBV7-6 and TRBJ2-1; a possible D gene is TRBD1 (6 bases). Germline loops: CDR1 SGHVS, CDR2 FNYEAQ. V lost 7 bases to trimming and J lost 2 bases, with 18 bases between them. The CDR3 covers 16 residues. The CDR3 nucleotides are TGTGCCAGCACGGCCGAGGTGGGGGACACCTACAATGAGCAGTTCTTC. As protein: CASTAEVGDTYNEQFF.

The chain combines TRBV11-2 with TRBJ1-5, with TRBD1 matching over 9 bases. Germline V gene data show CDR1 as SGHAT and CDR2 as FQNNGV. With V trimmed by 3 bases and J by 1 base, 1 base remained unmatched. This CDR3 comprises 15 residues. This CDR3 is CASSFGQGSNQPQHF. In DNA, the CDR3 is TGTGCCAGCAGCTTCGGACAGGGGAGCAATCAGCCCCAGCATTTT.

The V call is TRBV5-4, the J call TRBJ1-1; D not resolved. Trimming removed 2 bases at V and 1 base at J, with 9 bases between. Germline V lookup: CDR1 SGHNT, CDR2 YYREEE (reference sequence). The CDR3 spans 14 residues. The CDR3 spells CASSFFGSNTEAFF. The CDR3 DNA is TGTGCCAGCAGCTTCTTCGGGTCGAACACTGAAGCTTTCTTT.

J is TRBJ2-7 and V is TRBV28, with TRBD1 identical over 9 bases. Per germline, CDR1 MDHEN and CDR2 SYDVKM. The V and J ends lost 10 bases and 1 base, in that order; junction bases with no gene match: 5. The CDR3 spans 13 residues. The chain's CDR3 is CATYGTGSYEQYF. In nucleotides, the CDR3 is TGTGCCACATACGGGACAGGGTCCTACGAGCAGTACTTC.

V gene TRBV28 combines with J gene TRBJ2-2, with D hard to call. There are 12 residues in the CDR3. V lost 7 bases and J lost 5, with 8 bases in between. Looked up from germline, CDR1 is MDHEN and CDR2 is SYDVKM. DNA for the CDR3: TGTGCCAGCACCCTCCTTACCGGGGAGCTGTTTTTT. It specifies CASTLLTGELFF.

The gene calls are TRBV30 and TRBJ1-2; TRBD1 aligns across 7 bases. The V gene end was trimmed by 3 bases and the J gene end by 7 bases; junction bases not matched to a gene: 8. Germline V gene sequence: CDR1 GTSNPN, CDR2 SVGIG (reference sequence). The CDR3 spans 13 residues. This CDR3 reads CAWRGTGDAGYTF. The CDR3, as DNA: TGTGCCTGGAGAGGTACAGGGGACGCTGGCTACACCTTC.

This chain uses TRBV10-2 with TRBJ2-1, with a weak D call TRBD2 (5 bases). This CDR3 contains 14 residues. V was pared by 2 bases and J by 11 bases, with 16 bases between. Germline CDR1 reads WSHSY; CDR2 reads SAAADI. In nucleotides, the CDR3 is TGCGCCAGCAGTGAGCCCTGGACTGGTCCAAAGCAGTTCTTC. It codes for CASSEPWTGPKQFF.

The chain links TRBV5-5 to TRBJ2-7; 11 bases are a match to TRBD1. CDR1 SGHKS and CDR2 YYEKEE come from the germline V gene (reference sequence). CDR3 length: 14 residues. The trim removed 3 bases at V and 4 bases at J, leaving 3 bases unmatched. The DNA of the CDR3 is TGTGCCAGCAGCTCCGGGACAGGGGGATACGAGCAGTACTTC. Its protein product is CASSSGTGGYEQYF.

The V and J genes are TRBV9 and TRBJ2-7; D tentatively reads TRBD1 or TRBD2 (5 bases each). V was shortened by 3 bases and J by 4 bases, with 17 bases between the two germline ends. Germline CDR1 is SGDLS and CDR2 is YYNGEE. The CDR3 runs to 15 residues. CDR3 coding DNA: TGTGCCAGCAGCGCTGGGGGTAGGCAAAGATACGAGCAGTACTTC. This translates into CASSAGGRQRYEQYF. Combining the CDR3 with reference TRBV9 and TRBJ2-7 gives the whole variable domain DSGVTQTPKHLITATGQRVTLRCSPRSGDLSVYWYQQSLDQGLQFLIQYYNGEERAKGNILERFSAQQFPDLHSELNLSSLELGDSALYFCASSAGGRQRYEQYFGPGTRLTVT.

Here the CDR3 reads CASSQDRVYQETQYF. DNA for the CDR3: TGCGCCAGCAGCCAAGACCGGGTGTACCAAGAGACCCAGTACTTC. V and J are TRBV4-1 and TRBJ2-5; D is uncertain. There are 15 residues in the CDR3. Trimming stripped 0 bases from V and 0 bases from J, with 8 bases between. The germline gives CDR1 MGHRA, CDR2 YSYEKL.

The CDR3, as DNA: TGTGCCAGCAGCCCCGGGGACAGCCAAGAGACCCAGTACTTC. Translation: CASSPGDSQETQYF. The chain employs TRBV5-6 and TRBJ2-5; 7 bases agree with TRBD1. The CDR3 is 14 amino acids. J gave up 1 base and V 4 bases, and 4 bases lay outside the gene matches. CDR1 SGHDT and CDR2 YYEEEE come from the germline V gene.

V usage is TRBV7-6 and J usage is TRBJ2-5; D ambiguous. Germline V gene data show CDR1 as SGHVS and CDR2 as FNYEAQ. V dropped 7 bases and J dropped 1 base, with 16 bases sitting between them. CDR3 length equals 15 residues. CDR3 sequence reads: CASTKHPMAQETQYF. The CDR3 DNA is TGTGCCAGCACCAAACACCCAATGGCCCAAGAGACCCAGTACTTC.

The rearrangement joins TRBV28 to TRBJ2-1; 14 positions match TRBD2. Germline values: CDR1 MDHEN, CDR2 SYDVKM. The CDR3 length is 17 residues. The V and J ends lost 5 bases and 7 bases, in that order; junction bases with no gene match: 10. The CDR3 DNA follows: TGTGCCAGCAGTCCACGACTAGCGGGGGGGCCTCGGAATGAGCAGTTCTTC. It translates to CASSPRLAGGPRNEQFF.

The rearrangement joins TRBV7-3 to TRBJ1-4; TRBD1 agrees at 11 bases. The germline V gene has CDR1 SGHTA and CDR2 FQGTGA. The CDR3 has 21 amino acids. Trimming at V came to 2 bases and at J to 8 bases, leaving 22 bases not matched to a gene. The chain's CDR3 is CASSLPVEGQGDSFQEEKLFF. DNA for the CDR3: TGTGCCAGCAGCTTACCGGTTGAGGGACAGGGGGATTCGTTCCAGGAGGAAAAACTGTTTTTT.

J is TRBJ2-1 and V is TRBV5-6, with 10 bases lining up with TRBD2. The length of the CDR3 is 15 residues. Germline V gene data show CDR1 as SGHDT and CDR2 as YYEEEE. Trimming cost V 4 bases and J 3 bases; bases outside gene matches: 4. In DNA form, the CDR3 reads TGTGCCAGCAGCCCGGCTAGCGGGGGCTACAATGAGCAGTTCTTC. This sequence encodes CASSPASGGYNEQFF.

The rearrangement uses TRBV2 and TRBJ2-1; possibly TRBD1 for D (5 bases). Trimming shortened V by 4 bases and J by 2 bases, and 12 bases separated the two germline ends. This CDR3 has 15 residues. Germline V gives CDR1 SNHLY, CDR2 FYNNEI. CDR3 loop: CASSATDSTYNEQFF. Here the CDR3 DNA reads TGTGCCAGCAGTGCGACAGACTCTACCTACAATGAGCAGTTCTTC. The full variable domain, in which reference TRBV2 and TRBJ2-1 provide the parts outside the CDR3, is EPEVTQTPSHQVTQMGQEVILRCVPISNHLYFYWYRQILGQKVEFLVSFYNNEISEKSEIFDDQFSVERPDGSNFTLKIRSTKLEDSAMYFCASSATDSTYNEQFFGPGTRLTVL.

V and J are TRBV4-1 and TRBJ1-2; D perhaps matches TRBD1 (5 bases). Trimming pared 4 bases from V and 6 bases from J, leaving 18 bases between. The V gene's germline CDR1 is MGHRA and CDR2 YSYEKL. This CDR3 is built from 15 residues. The CDR3 nucleotides are TGCGCCAGCAGCCCGGAGGGACGGTCCGCGGATGGCTACACCTTC. Amino acid sequence: CASSPEGRSADGYTF.

The rearrangement uses TRBV28 and TRBJ1-1, with 7 positions matching TRBD1. V trimming: 2 bases; J trimming: 0 bases; junction bases outside the gene matches: 3. This CDR3 has 15 amino acids. The germline gives CDR1 MDHEN, CDR2 SYDVKM. The CDR3: CASSLGTDLNTEAFF. The CDR3 DNA reads as TGTGCCAGCAGTTTAGGGACAGACCTGAACACTGAAGCTTTCTTT. Complete variable domain (other parts from reference TRBV28 and TRBJ1-1): DVKVTQSSRYLVKRTGEKVFLECVQDMDHENMFWYRQDPGLGLRLIYFSYDVKMKEKGDIPEGYSVSREKKERFSLILESASTNQTSMYLCASSLGTDLNTEAFFGQGTRLTVV.

The chain is built from TRBV19 and TRBJ2-1; 10 bases map to TRBD1. CDR3 length: 15 residues. Germline values: CDR1 LNHDA, CDR2 SQIVND (reference sequence). V shed 3 bases and J 7 bases; nucleotides not matched to a gene: 6. CDR3 sequence (DNA): TGTGCCAGTAGTATTGGGGACAGGGGTATTAATGAGCAGTTCTTC. This codes for CASSIGDRGINEQFF. The whole variable domain, filled in from reference TRBV19 and TRBJ2-1, reads DGGITQSPKYLFRKEGQNVTLSCEQNLNHDAMYWYRQDPGQGLRLIYYSQIVNDFQKGDIAEGYSVSREKKESFPLTVTSAQKNPTAFYLCASSIGDRGINEQFFGPGTRLTVL.

V usage is TRBV5-1 and J usage is TRBJ2-7; D remains ambiguous. The CDR3 sequence is 13 residues long. Germline V gene sequence: CDR1 SGHRS, CDR2 YFSETQ. Between the trimmed V and J ends, which lost 7 bases and 5 bases, there was a span of 16 bases. The CDR3, as DNA: TGCGCCAGCCATACTCACCCAGGCGACGAGCAGTACTTC. It translates to CASHTHPGDEQYF.

The genes are TRBV4-1 and TRBJ2-7; no firm D call. This CDR3 has 13 amino acids. V lost 0 bases and J 9 bases, leaving 12 bases between the germline ends. Germline V CDR1 and CDR2: MGHRA, YSYEKL. The CDR3 DNA reads as TGCGCCAGCAGCCAAGATGGGCACCCAGGGCAGTACTTC. Translation: CASSQDGHPGQYF.